This is a list of T cell receptor beta chains from one sample in a study of cytomegalovirus exposure and HLA in healthy donors. Some clones are missing from TCRdb's copy, which holds only in-frame ones; the method was immunoSEQ multiplex PCR. Here the sample spans 100,000 to 150,000 clones, around 80% being singletons. The specimen was PBMCs. The receptors come from a woman in her forties or fifties in good health and CMV-seronegative. Both conserved end residues are part of each CDR3. The order of the fields is J gene, D gene, V gene, clone size, CDR3 protein, CDR3 DNA. A D gene is named only where the DNA matches it firmly. A row's size may be missing; if present it is once, few, many or a size class.

J: TRBJ2-5; D: TRBD1; V: TRBV18; size: -; CDR3: CASSHDRGQETQYF; DNA: TGTGCCAGCTCGCACGACAGGGGGCAAGAGACCCAGTACTTC
J: TRBJ1-1; D: -; V: TRBV29-1; size: -; CDR3: CSVERQPNEAFF; DNA: TGCAGCGTTGAAAGACAGCCGAATGAGGCTTTCTTT
J: TRBJ2-7; D: TRBD1; V: TRBV6-6; size: -; CDR3: CASSWPQTGTPKQYF; DNA: TGTGCCAGCAGTTGGCCCCAGACAGGGACACCGAAGCAGTACTTC
J: TRBJ1-5; D: TRBD1; V: TRBV29-1; size: once; CDR3: CSVVTGDQPQHF; DNA: TGCAGCGTTGTTACAGGGGATCAGCCCCAGCATTTT
J: TRBJ1-2; D: -; V: TRBV6-5; size: few; CDR3: CASRPPQGSSYTF; DNA: TGTGCCAGCAGACCACCACAAGGGAGCAGCTACACCTTC
J: TRBJ2-5; D: -; V: TRBV27; size: -; CDR3: CASSSLWEQYF; DNA: TGTGCCAGCAGTTCCCTCTGGGAGCAGTACTTC
J: TRBJ2-1; D: TRBD2; V: TRBV7-3; size: -; CDR3: CASSSRLAGVNEQFF; DNA: TGTGCCAGCAGCTCCCGACTAGCGGGAGTCAATGAGCAGTTCTTC
J: TRBJ1-4; D: -; V: TRBV7-3; size: -; CDR3: CASSLSRSQGPREKEKLFF; DNA: TGTGCCAGCAGCTTAAGTCGCAGTCAGGGGCCGCGGGAGAAAGAAAAACTGTTTTTT
J: TRBJ2-3; D: TRBD2; V: TRBV29-1; size: -; CDR3: CSVERASGNTDTQYF; DNA: TGCAGCGTTGAGAGGGCTAGCGGAAACACAGATACGCAGTATTTT
J: TRBJ2-7; D: TRBD2; V: TRBV11-2; size: -; CDR3: CASSFRLAGDGEQYF; DNA: TGTGCCAGCAGCTTCCGACTAGCGGGAGATGGCGAGCAGTACTTC
J: TRBJ2-5; D: TRBD2; V: TRBV6-6; size: -; CDR3: CASTKTSGLQETQYF; DNA: TGTGCCAGCACCAAGACTAGCGGCCTACAAGAGACCCAGTACTTC
J: TRBJ2-2; D: TRBD1; V: TRBV25-1; size: -; CDR3: CASSELGGVGTGELFF; DNA: TGTGCCAGCAGTGAATTAGGGGGCGTTGGCACCGGGGAGCTGTTTTTT
J: TRBJ1-1; D: -; V: TRBV4-3; size: -; CDR3: CASSHFQGGNTEAFF; DNA: TGCGCCAGCAGCCATTTCCAGGGAGGGAACACTGAAGCTTTCTTT
J: TRBJ2-5; D: -; V: TRBV27; size: -; CDR3: CASSPGGAILPGVSQYF; DNA: TGTGCCAGCAGTCCCGGCGGTGCGATCCTCCCGGGGGTGAGCCAGTACTTC
J: TRBJ2-2; D: -; V: TRBV27; size: -; CDR3: CASQPHQGTGELFF; DNA: TGTGCCAGCCAGCCCCACCAGGGCACCGGGGAGCTGTTTTTT
J: TRBJ1-1; D: -; V: TRBV28; size: -; CDR3: CASSFGLTKAFF; DNA: TGTGCCAGCAGTTTTGGCCTTACCAAAGCTTTCTTT
J: TRBJ2-2; D: -; V: TRBV19; size: -; CDR3: CASSIEGQNTGELFF; DNA: TGTGCCAGTAGTATTGAAGGACAGAACACCGGGGAGCTGTTTTTT
J: TRBJ1-1; D: -; V: TRBV19; size: -; CDR3: CASSPGQQNTEAFF; DNA: TGTGCCAGTAGTCCCGGACAGCAGAACACTGAAGCTTTCTTT
J: TRBJ2-7; D: -; V: TRBV4-1; size: -; CDR3: CASSQGTGLLGQYF; DNA: TGCGCCAGCAGCCAGGGGACGGGACTTCTTGGGCAGTACTTC
J: TRBJ2-1; D: TRBD1; V: TRBV9; size: -; CDR3: CASSVGGQGAYEQFF; DNA: TGTGCCAGCAGCGTAGGAGGACAGGGGGCCTATGAGCAGTTCTTC
J: TRBJ2-1; D: TRBD2; V: TRBV6-5; size: -; CDR3: CASSSLAGGTHNEQFF; DNA: TGTGCCAGCAGTTCTTTAGCGGGAGGGACCCACAATGAGCAGTTCTTC
J: TRBJ2-1; D: TRBD2; V: TRBV25-1; size: once; CDR3: CASSESTSGSDGEQFF; DNA: TGTGCCAGCAGTGAATCTACTAGCGGGAGTGACGGTGAGCAGTTCTTC
J: TRBJ2-7; D: -; V: TRBV2; size: once; CDR3: CASKGVGSYEQYF; DNA: TGTGCCAGCAAGGGGGTAGGGTCCTACGAGCAGTACTTC
J: TRBJ2-1; D: -; V: TRBV27; size: -; CDR3: CASSFGLAPYNEQFF; DNA: TGTGCCAGCAGTTTCGGGCTAGCACCCTACAATGAGCAGTTCTTC
J: TRBJ2-3; D: TRBD1; V: TRBV18; size: -; CDR3: CASSSGQGSTDTQYF; DNA: TGTGCCAGCTCGTCCGGACAGGGCAGCACAGATACGCAGTATTTT
J: TRBJ2-1; D: TRBD2; V: TRBV28; size: -; CDR3: CASGELAGFYNEQFF; DNA: TGTGCCAGCGGCGAGCTAGCGGGGTTCTACAATGAGCAGTTCTTC
J: TRBJ1-1; D: TRBD1; V: TRBV27; size: -; CDR3: CASSGGTGGFTEAFF; DNA: TGTGCCAGCAGTGGCGGGACAGGGGGCTTCACTGAAGCTTTCTTT
J: TRBJ2-3; D: TRBD1; V: TRBV7-2; size: -; CDR3: CASRPTGGAGDTQYF; DNA: TGTGCCAGCAGGCCTACAGGGGGCGCCGGGGATACGCAGTATTTT
J: TRBJ1-4; D: -; V: TRBV5-4; size: -; CDR3: CASSPLPGKGLFF; DNA: TGTGCCAGCAGCCCGCTGCCAGGGAAGGGACTGTTTTTT
J: TRBJ1-1; D: TRBD1; V: TRBV29-1; size: -; CDR3: CSVRSGSGGTEAFF; DNA: TGCAGCGTGCGGAGTGGCTCAGGGGGGACTGAAGCTTTCTTT
J: TRBJ2-2; D: -; V: TRBV6-5; size: few; CDR3: CASRGTGELFF; DNA: TGTGCCAGCCGAGGAACCGGGGAGCTGTTTTTT
J: TRBJ2-7; D: -; V: TRBV2; size: -; CDR3: CASSEGVAYEQYF; DNA: TGTGCCAGCAGTGAAGGCGTAGCCTACGAGCAGTACTTC
J: TRBJ2-1; D: TRBD2; V: TRBV11-3; size: once; CDR3: CASSLLAGGHEQFF; DNA: TGTGCCAGCAGCTTACTAGCGGGAGGCCATGAGCAGTTCTTC
J: TRBJ1-1; D: -; V: TRBV25-1; size: -; CDR3: CASMGSGATEAFF; DNA: TGTGCCAGCATGGGGAGCGGTGCCACTGAAGCTTTCTTT
J: TRBJ2-4; D: -; V: TRBV19; size: -; CDR3: CASSTLTGNVAKNIQYF; DNA: TGTGCCAGTAGTACTCTAACAGGGAATGTTGCCAAAAACATTCAGTACTTC
J: TRBJ1-2; D: -; V: TRBV5-1; size: -; CDR3: CASSDSSVRYGYTF; DNA: TGCGCCAGCAGTGACAGTTCCGTGCGATATGGCTACACCTTC
J: TRBJ2-3; D: TRBD2; V: TRBV7-3; size: -; CDR3: CASSSLAGGADTQYF; DNA: TGTGCCAGCAGCTCACTAGCGGGAGGCGCAGATACGCAGTATTTT
J: TRBJ2-1; D: TRBD2; V: TRBV7-3; size: -; CDR3: CASSLGGRALDEQFF; DNA: TGTGCCAGCAGCTTAGGCGGGAGGGCCTTGGATGAGCAGTTCTTC
J: TRBJ2-1; D: TRBD2; V: TRBV28; size: -; CDR3: CASLSGPLSGRYNEQFF; DNA: TGTGCCAGCCTCTCAGGGCCCCTTAGCGGGCGTTACAATGAGCAGTTCTTC
J: TRBJ1-4; D: TRBD1; V: TRBV19; size: -; CDR3: CASSGQGYNEKLFF; DNA: TGTGCCAGTAGTGGACAGGGTTATAATGAAAAACTGTTTTTT
J: TRBJ1-2; D: -; V: TRBV4-3; size: few; CDR3: CASSQGAASGYTF; DNA: TGCGCCAGCAGCCAAGGGGCAGCCAGTGGCTACACCTTC
J: TRBJ2-7; D: -; V: TRBV7-2; size: once; CDR3: CASSLEAGRIHEQYF; DNA: TGTGCCAGCAGCTTAGAGGCCGGCAGGATCCACGAGCAGTACTTC
J: TRBJ1-5; D: -; V: TRBV2; size: -; CDR3: CASSRGGTQPQHF; DNA: TGTGCCAGCAGTAGGGGTGGTACTCAGCCCCAGCATTTT
J: TRBJ1-4; D: -; V: TRBV5-6; size: -; CDR3: CASSSPTVLNEKLFF; DNA: TGTGCCAGCAGCTCTCCGACAGTACTGAATGAAAAACTGTTTTTT
J: TRBJ1-2; D: -; V: TRBV27; size: -; CDR3: CASSFGQTNYGYTF; DNA: TGTGCCAGCAGTTTTGGACAGACCAACTATGGCTACACCTTC
J: TRBJ2-1; D: TRBD2; V: TRBV10-3; size: -; CDR3: CAISESRRASGRLEQFF; DNA: TGTGCCATCAGTGAATCCCGCAGGGCTAGCGGGAGGCTTGAGCAGTTCTTC